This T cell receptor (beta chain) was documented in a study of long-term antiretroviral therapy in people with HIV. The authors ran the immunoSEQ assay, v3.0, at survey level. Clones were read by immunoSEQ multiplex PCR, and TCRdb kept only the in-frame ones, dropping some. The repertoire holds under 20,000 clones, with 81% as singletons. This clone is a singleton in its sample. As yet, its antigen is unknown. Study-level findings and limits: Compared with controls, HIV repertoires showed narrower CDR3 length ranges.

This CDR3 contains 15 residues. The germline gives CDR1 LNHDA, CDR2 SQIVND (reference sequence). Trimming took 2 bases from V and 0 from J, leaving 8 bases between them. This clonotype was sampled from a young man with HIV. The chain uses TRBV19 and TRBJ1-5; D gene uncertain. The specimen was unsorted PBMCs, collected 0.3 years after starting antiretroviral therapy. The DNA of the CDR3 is TGTGCCAGTAGTATAACGTCTTATAGCAATCAGCCCCAGCATTTT. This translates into CASSITSYSNQPQHF.